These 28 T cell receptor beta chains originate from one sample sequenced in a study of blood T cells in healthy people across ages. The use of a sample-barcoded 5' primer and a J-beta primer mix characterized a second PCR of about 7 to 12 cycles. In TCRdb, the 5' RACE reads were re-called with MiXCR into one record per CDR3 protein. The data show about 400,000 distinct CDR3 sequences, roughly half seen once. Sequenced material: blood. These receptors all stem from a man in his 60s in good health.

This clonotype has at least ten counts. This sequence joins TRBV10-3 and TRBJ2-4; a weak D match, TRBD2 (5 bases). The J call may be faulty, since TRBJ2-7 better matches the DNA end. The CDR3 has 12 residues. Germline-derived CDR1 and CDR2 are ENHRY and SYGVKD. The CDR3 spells CAISESRGEQYF. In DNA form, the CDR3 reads TGTGCCATCAGTGAGTCTCGGGGCGAGCAGTACTTC.

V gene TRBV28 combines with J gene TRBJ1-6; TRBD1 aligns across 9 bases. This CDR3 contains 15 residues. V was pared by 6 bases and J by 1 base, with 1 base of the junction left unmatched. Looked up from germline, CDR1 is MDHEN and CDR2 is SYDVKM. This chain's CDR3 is CASRDRGSYNSPLHF. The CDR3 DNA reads TGTGCCAGCAGAGACAGGGGGTCCTATAATTCACCCCTCCACTTT.

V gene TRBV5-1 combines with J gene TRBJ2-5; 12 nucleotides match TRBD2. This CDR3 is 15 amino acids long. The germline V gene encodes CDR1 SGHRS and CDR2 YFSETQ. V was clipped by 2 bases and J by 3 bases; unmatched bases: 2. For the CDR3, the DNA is TGCGCCAGCAGCTTAAGGACTAGCGGGGAAGAGACCCAGTACTTC. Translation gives CASSLRTSGEETQYF.

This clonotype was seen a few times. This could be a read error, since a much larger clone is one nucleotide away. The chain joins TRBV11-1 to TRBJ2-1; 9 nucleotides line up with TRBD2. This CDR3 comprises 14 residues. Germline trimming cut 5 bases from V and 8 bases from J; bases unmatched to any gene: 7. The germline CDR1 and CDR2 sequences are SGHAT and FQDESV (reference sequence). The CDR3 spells CASSPGGLAHEQFF. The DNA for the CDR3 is TGTGCCAGCAGCCCCGGGGGACTAGCACATGAGCAGTTCTTC. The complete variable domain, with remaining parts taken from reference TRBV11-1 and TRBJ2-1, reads EAEVAQSPRYKITEKSQAVAFWCDPISGHATLYWYRQILGQGPELLVQFQDESVVDDSQLPKDRFSAERLKGVDSTLKIQPAELGDSAMYLCASSPGGLAHEQFFGPGTRLTVL.

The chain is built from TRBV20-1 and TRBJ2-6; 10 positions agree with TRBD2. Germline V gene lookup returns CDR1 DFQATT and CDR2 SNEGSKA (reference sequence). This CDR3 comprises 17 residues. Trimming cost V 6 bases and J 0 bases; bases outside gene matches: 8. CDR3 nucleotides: TGCAGTGCATTACTAGCGGGGTCCCGCTCTGGGGCCAACGTCCTGACTTTC. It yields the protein CSALLAGSRSGANVLTF.

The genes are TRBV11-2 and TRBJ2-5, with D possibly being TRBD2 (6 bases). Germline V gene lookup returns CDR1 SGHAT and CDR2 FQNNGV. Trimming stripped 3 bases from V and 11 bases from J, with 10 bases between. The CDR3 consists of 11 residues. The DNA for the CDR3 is TGTGCCAGCAGCTTCAACCGGGAGCAGTACTTC. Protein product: CASSFNREQYF.

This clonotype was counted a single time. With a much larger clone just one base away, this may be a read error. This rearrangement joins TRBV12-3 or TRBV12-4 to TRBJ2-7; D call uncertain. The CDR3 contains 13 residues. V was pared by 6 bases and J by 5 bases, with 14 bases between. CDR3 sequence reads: CASSGDAGDEQYF. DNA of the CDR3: TGTGCCAGCAGCGGCGACGCCGGCGACGAGCAGTACTTC.

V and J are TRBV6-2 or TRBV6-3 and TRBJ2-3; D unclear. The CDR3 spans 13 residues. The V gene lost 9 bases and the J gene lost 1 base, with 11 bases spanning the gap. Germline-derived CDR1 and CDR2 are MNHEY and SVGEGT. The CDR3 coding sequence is TGTGCCAGTCGATTGGATGGCACAGATACGCAGTATTTT. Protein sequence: CASRLDGTDTQYF.

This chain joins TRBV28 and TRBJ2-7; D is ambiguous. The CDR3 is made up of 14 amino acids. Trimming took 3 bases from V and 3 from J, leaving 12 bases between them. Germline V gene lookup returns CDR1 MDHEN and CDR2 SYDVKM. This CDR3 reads CASSLAVPDYEQYF. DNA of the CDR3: TGTGCCAGCAGTTTGGCCGTTCCGGACTACGAGCAGTACTTC.

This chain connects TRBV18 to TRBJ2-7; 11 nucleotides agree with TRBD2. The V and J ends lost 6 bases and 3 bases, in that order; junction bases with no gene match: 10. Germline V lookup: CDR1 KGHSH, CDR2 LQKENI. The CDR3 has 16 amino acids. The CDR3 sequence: CASSPTTSGAYYEQYF. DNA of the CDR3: TGTGCCAGCTCCCCTACGACTAGCGGGGCCTACTACGAGCAGTACTTC.

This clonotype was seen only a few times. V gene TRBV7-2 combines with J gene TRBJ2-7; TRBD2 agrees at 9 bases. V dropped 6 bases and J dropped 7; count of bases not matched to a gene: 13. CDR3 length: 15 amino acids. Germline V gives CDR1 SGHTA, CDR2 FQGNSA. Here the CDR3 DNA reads TGTGCCAGCAGGCCCCAGGGTAGCGGGAGTGGTGAGCAGTACTTC. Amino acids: CASRPQGSGSGEQYF.

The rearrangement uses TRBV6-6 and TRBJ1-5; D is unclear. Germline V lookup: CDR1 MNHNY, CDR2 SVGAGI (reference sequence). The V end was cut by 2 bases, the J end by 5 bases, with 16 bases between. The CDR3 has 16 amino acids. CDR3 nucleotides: TGTGCCAGCAGTTACCGCTTGCAGGTCCACGATCAGCCCCAGCATTTT. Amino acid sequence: CASSYRLQVHDQPQHF.

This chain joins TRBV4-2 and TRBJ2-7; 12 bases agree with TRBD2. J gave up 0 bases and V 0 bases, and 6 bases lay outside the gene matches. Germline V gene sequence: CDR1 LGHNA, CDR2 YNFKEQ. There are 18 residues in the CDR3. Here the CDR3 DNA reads TGTGCCAGCAGCCAAGATCGACTAGCGGGAGAGAGCTCCTACGAGCAGTACTTC. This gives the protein CASSQDRLAGESSYEQYF.

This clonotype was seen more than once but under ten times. CDR3 sequence (DNA): TGCAGTGCTAGAGATTCGACTAGCGGAACAGATACGCAGTATTTT. Its protein is CSARDSTSGTDTQYF. The genes are TRBV20-1 and TRBJ2-3; TRBD2 agrees at 9 bases. The CDR3 totals 15 residues. V lost 0 bases and J lost 3; bases outside the gene matches: 4. Germline loops: CDR1 DFQATT, CDR2 SNEGSKA (reference sequence).

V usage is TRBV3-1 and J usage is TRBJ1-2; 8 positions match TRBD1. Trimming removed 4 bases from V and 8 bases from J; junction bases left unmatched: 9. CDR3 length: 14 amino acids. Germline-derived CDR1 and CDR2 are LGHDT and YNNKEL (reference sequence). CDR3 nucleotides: TGTGCCAGCAGCCTGAACTTACAGGGGGACGGCTACACCTTC. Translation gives CASSLNLQGDGYTF.

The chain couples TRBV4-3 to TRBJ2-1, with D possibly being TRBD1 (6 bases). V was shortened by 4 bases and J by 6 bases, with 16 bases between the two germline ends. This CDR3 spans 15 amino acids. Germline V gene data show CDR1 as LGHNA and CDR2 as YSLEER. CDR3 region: CASSLQGSRSNEQFF. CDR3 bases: TGCGCCAGCAGCCTTCAGGGGAGTAGATCCAATGAGCAGTTCTTC.

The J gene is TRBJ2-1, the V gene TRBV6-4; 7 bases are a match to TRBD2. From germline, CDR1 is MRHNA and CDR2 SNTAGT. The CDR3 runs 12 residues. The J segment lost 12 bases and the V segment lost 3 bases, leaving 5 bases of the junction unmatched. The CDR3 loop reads CASSDVAGRQFF. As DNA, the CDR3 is TGTGCCAGCAGTGATGTAGCGGGTAGGCAGTTCTTC.

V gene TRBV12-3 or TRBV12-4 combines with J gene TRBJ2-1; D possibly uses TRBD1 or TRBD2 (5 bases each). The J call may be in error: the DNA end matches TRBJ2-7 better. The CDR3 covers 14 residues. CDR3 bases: TGTGCCAGCAGCCTCTCCGGGGCCAATTACGAGCAGTACTTC. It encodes CASSLSGANYEQYF.

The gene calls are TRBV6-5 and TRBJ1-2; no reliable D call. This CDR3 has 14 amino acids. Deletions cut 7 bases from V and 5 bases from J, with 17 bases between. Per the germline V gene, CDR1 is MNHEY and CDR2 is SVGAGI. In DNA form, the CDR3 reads TGTGCCAGCAACCCCCGGGTAGATTCGTATGGCTACACCTTC. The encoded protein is CASNPRVDSYGYTF.

This CDR3 reads CSARDRVRVYEQYF. The DNA for the CDR3 is TGCAGTGCTAGAGATCGCGTCAGGGTTTACGAGCAGTACTTC. The J gene is TRBJ2-7, the V gene TRBV20-1, with D maybe TRBD1 (5 bases). Germline CDR1 reads DFQATT; CDR2 reads SNEGSKA (reference sequence). V was trimmed by 0 bases and J by 4 bases, leaving 13 bases between them. There are 14 residues in the CDR3.

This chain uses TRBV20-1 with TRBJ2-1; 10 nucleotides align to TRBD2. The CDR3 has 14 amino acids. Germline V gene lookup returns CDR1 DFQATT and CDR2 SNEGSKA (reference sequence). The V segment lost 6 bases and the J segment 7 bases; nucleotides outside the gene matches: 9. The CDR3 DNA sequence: TGCAGTGCCCATAAGCCAGCGGGGGGGAATGAGCAGTTCTTC. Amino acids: CSAHKPAGGNEQFF.

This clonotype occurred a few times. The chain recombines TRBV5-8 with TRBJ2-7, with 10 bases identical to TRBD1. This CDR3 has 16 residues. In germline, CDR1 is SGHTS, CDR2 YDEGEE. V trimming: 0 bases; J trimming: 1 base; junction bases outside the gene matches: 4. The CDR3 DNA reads TGTGCCAGCAGCTTGGCACCGGGACAGGGGTCCTACGAGCAGTACTTC. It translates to CASSLAPGQGSYEQYF.

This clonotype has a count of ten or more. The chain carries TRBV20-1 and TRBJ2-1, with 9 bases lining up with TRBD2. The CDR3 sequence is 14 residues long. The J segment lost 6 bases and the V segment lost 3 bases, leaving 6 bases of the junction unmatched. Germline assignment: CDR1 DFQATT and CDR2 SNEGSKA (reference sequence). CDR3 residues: CSASYLAGINEQFF. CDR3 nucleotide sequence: TGCAGTGCTAGTTATCTAGCGGGGATCAATGAGCAGTTCTTC.

CDR3 in amino acids: CASSLAWGAEAFF. The CDR3 nucleotides are TGTGCCAGCAGTTTAGCGTGGGGCGCTGAAGCTTTCTTT. The J gene is TRBJ1-1, the V gene TRBV12-3 or TRBV12-4; TRBD1 is a possible D gene (5 bases). V dropped 0 bases and J dropped 6 bases, with 8 bases sitting between them. The CDR3 loop spans 13 amino acids.

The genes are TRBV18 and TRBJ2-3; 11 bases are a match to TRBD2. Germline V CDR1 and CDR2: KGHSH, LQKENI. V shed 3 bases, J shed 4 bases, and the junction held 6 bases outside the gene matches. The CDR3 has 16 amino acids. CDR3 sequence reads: CASSPPTSGRPDTQYF. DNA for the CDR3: TGTGCCAGCTCACCCCCCACTAGCGGGAGACCAGATACGCAGTATTTT.

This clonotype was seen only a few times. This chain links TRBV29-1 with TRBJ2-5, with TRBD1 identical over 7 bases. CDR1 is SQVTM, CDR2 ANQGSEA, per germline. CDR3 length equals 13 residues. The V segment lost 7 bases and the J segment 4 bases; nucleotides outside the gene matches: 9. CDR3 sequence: CSAAQGLTETQYF. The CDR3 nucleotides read TGCAGCGCTGCACAGGGGTTGACAGAGACCCAGTACTTC.

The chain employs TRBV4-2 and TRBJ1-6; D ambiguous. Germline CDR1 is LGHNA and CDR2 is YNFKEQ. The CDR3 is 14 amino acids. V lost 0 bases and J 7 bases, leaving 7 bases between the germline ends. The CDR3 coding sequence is TGTGCCAGCAGCCAAGAGTCAGAGAATTCACCCCTCCACTTT. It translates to CASSQESENSPLHF.

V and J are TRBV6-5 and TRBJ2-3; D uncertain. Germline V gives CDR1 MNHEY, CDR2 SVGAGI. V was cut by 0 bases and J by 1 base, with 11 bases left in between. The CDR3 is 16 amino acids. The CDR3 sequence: CASSYSSASRTDTQYF. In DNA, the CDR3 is TGTGCCAGCAGTTACTCGTCGGCAAGTCGCACAGATACGCAGTATTTT.